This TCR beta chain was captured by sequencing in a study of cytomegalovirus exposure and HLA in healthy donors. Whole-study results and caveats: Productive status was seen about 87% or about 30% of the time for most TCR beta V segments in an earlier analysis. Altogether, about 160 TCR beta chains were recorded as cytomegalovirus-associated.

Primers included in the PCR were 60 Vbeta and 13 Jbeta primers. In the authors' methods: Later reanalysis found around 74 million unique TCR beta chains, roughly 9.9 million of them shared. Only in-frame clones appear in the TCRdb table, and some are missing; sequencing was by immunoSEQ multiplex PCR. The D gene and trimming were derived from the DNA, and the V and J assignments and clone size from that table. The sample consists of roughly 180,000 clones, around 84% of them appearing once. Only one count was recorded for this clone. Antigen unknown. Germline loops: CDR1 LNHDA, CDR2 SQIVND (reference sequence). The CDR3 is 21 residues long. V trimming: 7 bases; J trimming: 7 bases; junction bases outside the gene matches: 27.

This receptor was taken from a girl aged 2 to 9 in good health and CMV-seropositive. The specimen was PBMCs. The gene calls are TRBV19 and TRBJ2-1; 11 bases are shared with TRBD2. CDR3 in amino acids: CASTPGLWTSGWELGTNEQFF. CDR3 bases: TGTGCCAGTACCCCCGGGCTGTGGACTAGCGGGTGGGAGCTGGGGACGAATGAGCAGTTCTTC.